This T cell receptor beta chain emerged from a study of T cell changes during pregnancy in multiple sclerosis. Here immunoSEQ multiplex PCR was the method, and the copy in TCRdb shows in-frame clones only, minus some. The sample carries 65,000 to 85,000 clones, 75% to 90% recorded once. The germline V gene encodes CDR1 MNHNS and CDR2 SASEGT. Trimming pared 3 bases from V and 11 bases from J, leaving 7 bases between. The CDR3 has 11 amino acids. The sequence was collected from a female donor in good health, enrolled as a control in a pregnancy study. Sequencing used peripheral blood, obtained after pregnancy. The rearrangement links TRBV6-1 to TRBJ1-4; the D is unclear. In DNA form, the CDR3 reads TGTGCCAGCAGTGACCTCCCGAAACTGTTTTTT. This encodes CASSDLPKLFF.